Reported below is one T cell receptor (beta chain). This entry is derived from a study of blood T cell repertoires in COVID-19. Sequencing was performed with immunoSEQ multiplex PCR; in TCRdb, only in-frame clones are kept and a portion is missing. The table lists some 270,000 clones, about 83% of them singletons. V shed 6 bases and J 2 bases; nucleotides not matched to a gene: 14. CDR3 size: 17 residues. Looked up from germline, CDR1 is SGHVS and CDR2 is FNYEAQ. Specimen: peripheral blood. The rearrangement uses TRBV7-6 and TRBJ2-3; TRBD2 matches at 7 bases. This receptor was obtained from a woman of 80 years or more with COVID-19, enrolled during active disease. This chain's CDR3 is CASRLRLALSTTDTQYF. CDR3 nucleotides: TGTGCCAGCAGGTTAAGACTAGCTTTATCGACCACAGATACGCAGTATTTT.